This entry concerns a single TCR beta chain. The sample originates from a study of blood T cells in healthy people across ages. In germline, CDR1 is SGHRS, CDR2 YFSETQ. Trimming stripped 1 base from V and 5 bases from J, with 10 bases between. The CDR3 is 13 residues long. Samples each had at least 5.5 micrograms of total RNA extracted. Alongside a J-beta primer mix, a sample-barcoded 5' primer served in a second PCR lasting 7 to 11 cycles. TCRdb re-analysed the 5' RACE reads in MiXCR, keeping a single row per CDR3 protein. The data contain 1,800,000 or so distinct CDR3 sequences, roughly two fifths of them singletons.

This receptor was taken from a human donor in good health. The chain couples TRBV5-1 to TRBJ2-7; a possible D gene is TRBD1 (6 bases). The sequencing input was blood. The CDR3 protein is CASSLYRVNEQYF. CDR3 sequence (DNA): TGCGCCAGCAGCTTGTACAGGGTTAACGAGCAGTACTTC.